Included here is one T cell receptor beta chain sequence, with context. Antigen: not known. The data were taken from a study of shared clonotypes between healthy human individuals. Deep-level assay runs were performed. Per the study methods: ImmunoSEQ supplied junction-only sequences lacking quality scores, so filtering was different. The repertoire was sequenced with immunoSEQ multiplex PCR; TCRdb's copy has only in-frame clones and lacks some. Clone size and the V and J calls come from that table; the DNA yielded D and trimming. The sample contains more than 1,200,000 clones, 98% of which appear only once. It was into CD45RA+ naive and CD45RA-negative memory subsets that the CD4+ cells were split. Germline lookup yields CDR1 SGDLS and CDR2 YYNGEE. CDR3 size: 16 residues. V was pared by 0 bases and J by 6 bases, with 8 bases of the junction left unmatched. The study, taken as a whole, reports: Among a few donors, roughly 5.4% of naive CD4 clonotypes were found in common.

The chain carries TRBV9 and TRBJ1-2; 10 bases line up with TRBD1. The receptor was isolated from a man aged 25 to 45 in good health. Sequenced: naive CD4+ T cells sorted from blood. Subset indicated: CD45RA+ positively selected. CDR3 region: CASSVAGTGEVDGYTF. CDR3 bases: TGTGCCAGCAGCGTAGCAGGGACAGGGGAAGTCGATGGCTACACCTTC. The whole variable domain, remainder taken from reference TRBV9 and TRBJ1-2, is DSGVTQTPKHLITATGQRVTLRCSPRSGDLSVYWYQQSLDQGLQFLIQYYNGEERAKGNILERFSAQQFPDLHSELNLSSLELGDSALYFCASSVAGTGEVDGYTFGSGTRLTVV.